These 11 T cell receptor beta chains were all obtained from the same sample, sequenced in a study of OX40 agonist ivuxolimab in advanced cancers. The method was immunoSEQ multiplex PCR; TCRdb's version includes in-frame clones alone and lacks a portion of them. In the table there are 45,000 or so clones, 70% to 85% of which are singletons. Sequenced here: CD4+ or CD8+ T cells sorted from blood, sampled in a trial of the OX40 agonist ivuxolimab. The receptors here all came from an adult with an advanced solid tumor such as melanoma, head and neck, liver or kidney cancer.

This clone showed up just a few times. The chain recombines TRBV11-2 with TRBJ1-6; 7 bases are shared with TRBD1. Germline-derived CDR1 and CDR2 are SGHAT and FQNNGV. The trim removed 5 bases at V and 5 bases at J, leaving 3 bases unmatched. This CDR3 contains 14 residues. The CDR3 DNA follows: TGTGCCAGCAGCGGACAGGTAGATAATTCACCCCTCCACTTT. The encoded protein is CASSGQVDNSPLHF. Filled out from reference TRBV11-2 and TRBJ1-6, the complete variable domain reads EAGVAQSPRYKIIEKRQSVAFWCNPISGHATLYWYQQILGQGPKLLIQFQNNGVVDDSQLPKDRFSAERLKGVDSTLKIQPAKLEDSAVYLCASSGQVDNSPLHFGNGTRLTVT.

V is TRBV23-1 and J is TRBJ2-5; D unresolved. TRBV23-1 is an ORF, and what it does is uncertain. The CDR3 has 10 amino acids. V shed 6 bases and J shed 9 bases, with 8 bases lying between them. CDR3 region: CASSEVAQYF. Written as DNA, the CDR3 is TGCGCCAGCAGCGAAGTAGCCCAGTACTTC.

V and J are TRBV7-2 and TRBJ2-3, with 9 bases aligning to TRBD2. CDR3 length: 19 residues. With V trimmed by 1 base and J by 0 bases, 11 bases remained unmatched. Germline lookup yields CDR1 SGHTA and CDR2 FQGNSA. Written as DNA, the CDR3 is TGTGCCAGCAGCTTAGTGGGTAGCGGGGGTGGCACTAGCACAGATACGCAGTATTTT. Translation: CASSLVGSGGGTSTDTQYF. The whole variable domain, filled in from reference TRBV7-2 and TRBJ2-3, reads GAGVSQSPSNKVTEKGKDVELRCDPISGHTALYWYRQSLGQGLEFLIYFQGNSAPDKSGLPSDRFSAERTGGSVSTLTIQRTQQEDSAVYLCASSLVGSGGGTSTDTQYFGPGTRLTVL.

This rearrangement joins TRBV7-2 to TRBJ2-3; 9 nucleotides match TRBD2. With V trimmed by 5 bases and J by 2 bases, 8 bases remained unmatched. The length of the CDR3 is 16 residues. From germline, CDR1 is SGHTA and CDR2 FQGNSA. This chain's CDR3 is CASSVGGRAFTDTQYF. The CDR3 nucleotides are TGTGCCAGCAGCGTGGGCGGGAGGGCCTTCACAGATACGCAGTATTTT. Together with reference TRBV7-2 and TRBJ2-3, the CDR3 gives the full variable domain: GAGVSQSPSNKVTEKGKDVELRCDPISGHTALYWYRQSLGQGLEFLIYFQGNSAPDKSGLPSDRFSAERTGGSVSTLTIQRTQQEDSAVYLCASSVGGRAFTDTQYFGPGTRLTVL.

The rearrangement uses TRBV7-3 and TRBJ1-6; D is unclear. Trimming pared 2 bases from V and 7 bases from J, leaving 6 bases between. The CDR3 has 13 residues. Germline assignment: CDR1 SGHTA and CDR2 FQGTGA. The CDR3 is CASSLSANSPLHF. In DNA form, the CDR3 reads TGTGCCAGCAGCTTATCTGCGAATTCACCCCTCCACTTT. Supplemented by reference TRBV7-3 and TRBJ1-6, the full variable domain reads GAGVSQTPSNKVTEKGKYVELRCDPISGHTALYWYRQSLGQGPEFLIYFQGTGAADDSGLPNDRFFAVRPEGSVSTLKIQRTERGDSAVYLCASSLSANSPLHFGNGTRLTVT.

The V and J genes are TRBV19 and TRBJ2-1, with TRBD2 identical over 8 bases. CDR3 length: 14 residues. The germline gives CDR1 LNHDA, CDR2 SQIVND (reference sequence). J lost 4 bases, V lost 9 bases, and 8 bases had no gene match. The CDR3 sequence: CASSRRGAYNEQFF. CDR3 in DNA: TGTGCCAGCTCTAGGCGGGGGGCTTACAATGAGCAGTTCTTC. Supplemented by reference TRBV19 and TRBJ2-1, the full variable domain reads DGGITQSPKYLFRKEGQNVTLSCEQNLNHDAMYWYRQDPGQGLRLIYYSQIVNDFQKGDIAEGYSVSREKKESFPLTVTSAQKNPTAFYLCASSRRGAYNEQFFGPGTRLTVL.

The chain has TRBV19 and TRBJ2-2; 7 bases agree with TRBD1. Germline V CDR1 and CDR2: LNHDA, SQIVND (reference sequence). With V trimmed by 7 bases and J by 2 bases, 10 bases remained unmatched. The CDR3 consists of 16 residues. Written as DNA, the CDR3 is TGTGCCAGTAAGTTCGGGACAGCGCAAAACACCGGGGAGCTGTTTTTT. This codes for CASKFGTAQNTGELFF.

The chain employs TRBV6-5 and TRBJ2-1; TRBD2 agrees at 9 bases. V lost 6 bases and J lost 7; bases outside the gene matches: 4. The CDR3 consists of 13 residues. Germline V gene sequence: CDR1 MNHEY, CDR2 SVGAGI. The CDR3 sequence is CASSPSGMNEQFF. The CDR3 DNA reads TGTGCCAGCAGCCCTAGCGGGATGAATGAGCAGTTCTTC.

The V and J genes are TRBV7-8 and TRBJ2-1, with D perhaps assigned TRBD1 or TRBD2 (5 bases each). V dropped 2 bases and J dropped 7 bases, with 21 bases sitting between them. In germline, CDR1 is SGHVS, CDR2 FQNEAQ. There are 17 residues in the CDR3. The CDR3 region has the DNA TGTGCCAGCAGCTTAACCCGAGGGTGGGGGTCTCCTAATGAGCAGTTCTTC. Its translation: CASSLTRGWGSPNEQFF. The entire variable domain, with the rest obtained from reference TRBV7-8 and TRBJ2-1, is as follows: GAGVSQSPRYKVAKRGQDVALRCDPISGHVSLFWYQQALGQGPEFLTYFQNEAQLDKSGLPSDRFFAERPEGSVSTLKIQRTQQEDSAVYLCASSLTRGWGSPNEQFFGPGTRLTVL.

The chain combines TRBV9 with TRBJ1-6, with 8 bases fitting TRBD1. V lost 0 bases, J lost 5 bases, and 4 bases stayed unmatched. Germline V gives CDR1 SGDLS, CDR2 YYNGEE. CDR3 length: 16 amino acids. The CDR3 is CASSVDPGQDNSPLHF. Here the CDR3 DNA reads TGTGCCAGCAGCGTAGACCCGGGACAGGATAATTCACCCCTCCACTTT.

This sequence joins TRBV18 and TRBJ2-3; 10 positions match TRBD2. After removal of 4 bases from V and 6 bases from J, the junction contained 10 bases not matched to a gene. There are 16 residues in the CDR3. From germline, CDR1 is KGHSH and CDR2 LQKENI. The CDR3 DNA follows: TGTGCCAGCTCACAGAGCGGGGGGGTAATGGCGGATACGCAGTATTTT. It translates to CASSQSGGVMADTQYF.